This record covers a single T cell receptor beta chain. Repertoires were generated with immunoSEQ multiplex PCR, while TCRdb's copy carries only in-frame clones and drops some. This sample has about 370,000 clones, with approximately 90% found just once. This specimen comes from a study of blood T cell repertoires in COVID-19. Looking at the study overall: The samples span acute and convalescent COVID-19 from the United States, Italy and Spain.

Clinical history reported by participants formed the basis on which cohorts were assigned. Donors in Cohort 3 counted as recovered after two negative PCRs, clearance, or symptom resolution. Germline trimming cut 2 bases from V and 5 bases from J; bases unmatched to any gene: 6. The CDR3 length is 15 residues. Germline CDR1 reads SNHLY; CDR2 reads FYNNEI. The sequence was obtained from a man younger than 35 who had recovered from COVID-19. The chain uses TRBV2 and TRBJ2-5, with TRBD2 matching 9 bases. Sequencing used PBMCs or T cells enriched from blood (not recorded which). Here the CDR3 reads CASSEMGLAWETQYF. CDR3 DNA sequence: TGTGCCAGCAGTGAAATGGGACTAGCCTGGGAGACCCAGTACTTC.